The T cell receptor (beta chain) described here comes from a study of follicular helper T cells after annual influenza vaccination. Measured with immunoSEQ multiplex PCR; TCRdb has only the in-frame clones, and not every one. This table has over 6,000 clones, more than 75% appearing once. Time point denoted: 2015-2016 season, 7 days after influenza vaccination. The CDR3 is made up of 14 amino acids. CDR1 KGHSH and CDR2 LQKENI come from the germline V gene. V lost 0 bases and J 2 bases, leaving 6 bases between the germline ends. The sequence derives from an adult who received the influenza vaccine. This chain uses TRBV18 with TRBJ2-3; no firm D call. Sequenced here: CXCR5- memory CD4+ T cells sorted from blood, sampled 7 days after influenza vaccination. CDR3: CASSPPAYTDTQYF. The CDR3 DNA follows: TGTGCCAGCTCACCACCAGCGTACACAGATACGCAGTATTTT.